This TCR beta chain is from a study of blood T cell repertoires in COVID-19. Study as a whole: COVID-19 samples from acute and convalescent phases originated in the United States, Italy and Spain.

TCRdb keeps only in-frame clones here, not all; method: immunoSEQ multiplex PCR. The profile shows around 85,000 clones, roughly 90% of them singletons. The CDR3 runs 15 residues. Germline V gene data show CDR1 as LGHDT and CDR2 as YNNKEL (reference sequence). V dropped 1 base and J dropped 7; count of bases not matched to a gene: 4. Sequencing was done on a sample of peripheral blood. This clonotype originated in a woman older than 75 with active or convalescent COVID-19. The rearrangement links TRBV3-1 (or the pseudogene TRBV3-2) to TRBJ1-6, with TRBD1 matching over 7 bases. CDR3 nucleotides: TGTGCCAGCAGCCAAGGGGGGACAGAAAATTCACCCCTCCACTTT. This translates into CASSQGGTENSPLHF.